These 5 T cell receptor beta chains came from one sample sequenced in a study of identical twins. One entry per CDR3 protein results from TCRdb running MiXCR on the 5' RACE reads. The sample lists around 200,000 distinct CDR3 sequences, 9.4% occurring once. The sample was memory (CD45RO+) T cells sorted from blood. Receptor source: a woman under 30 in good health.

This clonotype was observed a handful of times. The chain links TRBV6-1 to TRBJ2-7; the D is unclear. The CDR3 sequence is 14 residues long. Per germline, CDR1 MNHNS and CDR2 SASEGT. V was shortened by 6 bases and J by 5 bases, with 17 bases between the two germline ends. For the CDR3, the DNA is TGTGCCAGCAGGGCCTCCGGGCGAAGCAACGAGCAGTACTTC. Its translation is CASRASGRSNEQYF.

This clonotype was seen many times. The rearrangement uses TRBV11-2 and TRBJ1-5, with D unclear. CDR1 SGHAT and CDR2 FQNNGV come from the germline V gene. The CDR3 is 14 residues long. V was shortened by 3 bases and J by 7 bases, with 13 bases between the two germline ends. The CDR3 coding sequence is TGTGCCAGCAGCTTGAACAGAGGTAGGCAGCCCCAGCATTTT. Amino acid sequence: CASSLNRGRQPQHF.

The chain combines TRBV5-1 with TRBJ2-5; possible D gene TRBD1, 6 bases. The length of the CDR3 is 15 residues. Germline V gene lookup returns CDR1 SGHRS and CDR2 YFSETQ. Trimming shortened V by 4 bases and J by 5 bases, and 18 bases separated the two germline ends. This chain's CDR3 is CASSMGASGGETQYF. CDR3 DNA: TGCGCCAGCAGCATGGGGGCCTCTGGTGGGGAGACCCAGTACTTC.

V usage is TRBV7-3 and J usage is TRBJ1-5; D may be TRBD1 (5 bases). Between the trimmed V and J ends, which lost 5 bases and 9 bases, there was a span of 14 bases. Germline values: CDR1 SGHTA, CDR2 FQGTGA. The CDR3 has 13 amino acids. The CDR3 nucleotides read TGTGCCAGCAGCATGGACCCCGGGGGGCCCCAGCATTTT. Protein: CASSMDPGGPQHF.

The chain couples TRBV20-1 to TRBJ2-7; 7 bases are shared with TRBD2. This CDR3 is built from 12 residues. The V segment lost 6 bases and the J segment 4 bases; nucleotides outside the gene matches: 6. The germline V gene has CDR1 DFQATT and CDR2 SNEGSKA (reference sequence). CDR3 coding DNA: TGCAGTGCCCGGGACGGGGGGTACGAGCAGTACTTC. Amino acids: CSARDGGYEQYF.